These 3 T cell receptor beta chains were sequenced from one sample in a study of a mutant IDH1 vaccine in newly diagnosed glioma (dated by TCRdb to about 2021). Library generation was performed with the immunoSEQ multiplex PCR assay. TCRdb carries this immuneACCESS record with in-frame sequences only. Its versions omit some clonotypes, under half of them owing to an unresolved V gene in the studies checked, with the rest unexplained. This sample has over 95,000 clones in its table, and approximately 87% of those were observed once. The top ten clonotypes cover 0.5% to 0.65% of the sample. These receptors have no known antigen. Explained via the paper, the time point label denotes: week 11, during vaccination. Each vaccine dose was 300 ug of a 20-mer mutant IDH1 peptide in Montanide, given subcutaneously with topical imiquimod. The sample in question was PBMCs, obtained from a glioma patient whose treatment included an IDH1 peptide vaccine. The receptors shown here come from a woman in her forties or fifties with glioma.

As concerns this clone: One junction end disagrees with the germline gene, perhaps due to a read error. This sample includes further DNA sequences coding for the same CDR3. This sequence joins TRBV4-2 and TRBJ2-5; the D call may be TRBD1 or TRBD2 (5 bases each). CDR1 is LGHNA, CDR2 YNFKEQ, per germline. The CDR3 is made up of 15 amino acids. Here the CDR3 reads CASSQDRGREETQYF. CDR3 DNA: TGTGCCAGCAGCCAAGATCGGGGCAGGGAAGAGACTCAGTACTTC.

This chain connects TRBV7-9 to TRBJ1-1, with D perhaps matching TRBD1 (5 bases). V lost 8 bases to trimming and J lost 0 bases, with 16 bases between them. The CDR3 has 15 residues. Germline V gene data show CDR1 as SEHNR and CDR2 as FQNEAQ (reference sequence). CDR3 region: CASREGRSLNTEAFF. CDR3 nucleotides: TGTGCCAGCCGGGAGGGGAGGTCGTTGAACACTGAAGCTTTCTTT.

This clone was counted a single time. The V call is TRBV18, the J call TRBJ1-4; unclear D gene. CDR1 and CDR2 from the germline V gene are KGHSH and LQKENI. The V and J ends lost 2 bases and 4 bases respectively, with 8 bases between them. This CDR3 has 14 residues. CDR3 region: CASSPGSSNEKLFF. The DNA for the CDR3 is TGTGCCAGCTCACCAGGGAGTAGTAATGAAAAACTGTTTTTT. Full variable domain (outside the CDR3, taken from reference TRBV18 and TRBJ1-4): NAGVMQNPRHLVRRRGQEARLRCSPMKGHSHVYWYRQLPEEGLKFMVYLQKENIIDESGMPKERFSAEFPKEGPSILRIQQVVRGDSAAYFCASSPGSSNEKLFFGSGTQLSVL.